This T cell receptor beta chain originates from a study of response to subunit inactivated influenza vaccine. Study outcomes and limitations: Authors proposed each seasonal influenza vaccination draws in few new T cells.

MiXCR, run by TCRdb on the RT-PCR reads, gives a single entry per CDR3 protein. The sample carries fewer than 700,000 distinct CDR3 sequences, roughly 13% recorded once. This clonotype was found a few times. Its specificity is not known. The germline CDR1 and CDR2 sequences are SGHDT and YYEEEE. With V trimmed by 0 bases and J by 6 bases, 3 bases remained unmatched. This CDR3 region has 14 residues. Sequencing used PBMCs from blood, obtained about 40 days after vaccination. J is TRBJ2-7 and V is TRBV5-6; 10 positions agree with TRBD2. The source of this sequence is a man aged 45-65 years who received an inactivated influenza vaccine. The CDR3 DNA reads as TGTGCCAGCAGCTTGGGACTAGCGGGCAGCGAGCAGTACTTC. Translated: CASSLGLAGSEQYF.